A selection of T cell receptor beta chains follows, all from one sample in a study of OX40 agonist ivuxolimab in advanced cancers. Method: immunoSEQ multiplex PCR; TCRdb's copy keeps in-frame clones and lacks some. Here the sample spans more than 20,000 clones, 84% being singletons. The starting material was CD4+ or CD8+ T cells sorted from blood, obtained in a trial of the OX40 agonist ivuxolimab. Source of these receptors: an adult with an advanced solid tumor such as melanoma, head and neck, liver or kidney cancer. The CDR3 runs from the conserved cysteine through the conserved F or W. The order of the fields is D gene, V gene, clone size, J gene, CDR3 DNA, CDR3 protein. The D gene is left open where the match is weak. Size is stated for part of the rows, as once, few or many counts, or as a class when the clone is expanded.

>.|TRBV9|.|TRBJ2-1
TGTGCCAGCAGCGTAGAAGTGGGAACTGGCAATGAGCAGTTCTTC
CASSVEVGTGNEQFF
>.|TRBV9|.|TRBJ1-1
TGTGCCAGCAGCGTAGAGCGGGATGGAGGCGCTGAAGCTTTCTTT
CASSVERDGGAEAFF
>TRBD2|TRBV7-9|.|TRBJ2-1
TGTGCCAGCAGCTTAGTGGGAGGGTATCGCAATGAGCAGTTCTTC
CASSLVGGYRNEQFF
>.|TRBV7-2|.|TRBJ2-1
TGTGCCAGCAGCTTAGCGGGTAGCTCCTACAATGAGCAGTTCTTC
CASSLAGSSYNEQFF
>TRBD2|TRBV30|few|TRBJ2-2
TGTGCCTGGCGACTAGCGGGAACCGGGGAGCTGTTTTTT
CAWRLAGTGELFF
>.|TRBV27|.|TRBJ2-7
TGTGCCAGCAGTTTATCATCGGGGTACAACGAGCAGTACTTC
CASSLSSGYNEQYF
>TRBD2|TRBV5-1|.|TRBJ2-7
TGCGCCAGCAGCTTGGTGGCTAGCGGGAGACTCTACGAGCAGTACTTC
CASSLVASGRLYEQYF
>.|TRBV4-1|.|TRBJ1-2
TGCGCCAGCAGCCAAGTCTTTCCCAGTAACTATGGCTACACCTTC
CASSQVFPSNYGYTF
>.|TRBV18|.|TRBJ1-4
TGTGCCAGCTGCCGGGGCGATGGAAAACTGTTTTTT
CASCRGDGKLFF
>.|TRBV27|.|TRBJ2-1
TGTGCCAGCAGTTCGTTGGACTTCCTTTACAATGAGCAGTTCTTC
CASSSLDFLYNEQFF
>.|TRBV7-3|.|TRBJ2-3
TGTGCCAGCAGCACGGAATGGACAGATACGCAGTATTTT
CASSTEWTDTQYF
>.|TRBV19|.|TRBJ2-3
TGTGCCAGTAGTATGGGCTACACAGATACGCAGTATTTT
CASSMGYTDTQYF
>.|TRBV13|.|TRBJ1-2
TGTGCCAGCAGCCAAGACGGGCTTAACTATGGCTACACCTTC
CASSQDGLNYGYTF
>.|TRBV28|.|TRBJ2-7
TGTGCCAGCGGCCCCCGGCAGGTTTATGGGAACTACGAGCAGTACTTC
CASGPRQVYGNYEQYF
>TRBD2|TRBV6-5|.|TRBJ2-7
TGTGCCAGCAATGGAGAGGGACTAGCGGCCTACGAGCAGTACTTC
CASNGEGLAAYEQYF
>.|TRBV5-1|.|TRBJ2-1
TGCGCCAGCAGCTATGGGACTGAGCAGTTCTTC
CASSYGTEQFF
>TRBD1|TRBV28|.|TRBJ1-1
TGTGCCAGCAGTCTGGGGACAGGGGAGGCAGCTTTCTTT
CASSLGTGEAAFF
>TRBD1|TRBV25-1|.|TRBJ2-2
TGTGCCAGCAGTGACCTCCGGAACAGGGGAAACACCGGGGAGCTGTTTTTT
CASSDLRNRGNTGELFF
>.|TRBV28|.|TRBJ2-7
TGTGCCAGCAGTTTAGGGAGGTGGGCCTACGAGCAGTACTTC
CASSLGRWAYEQYF
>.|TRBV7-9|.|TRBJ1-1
TGTGCCAGCAGCTTGCCCGAAATAGGGGTTATGAACACTGAAGCTTTCTTT
CASSLPEIGVMNTEAFF
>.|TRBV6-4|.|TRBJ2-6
TGTGCCAGCAGTGACTCCCTGTTTGGTGGGGCCAACGTCCTGACTTTC
CASSDSLFGGANVLTF
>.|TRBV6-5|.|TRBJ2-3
TGTGCCAGCAGTTATCTGGTAGACGCAGATACGCAGTATTTT
CASSYLVDADTQYF
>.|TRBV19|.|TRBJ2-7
TGTGCCAGTAGTACAGGGATCGGCGCTTACGAGCAGTACTTC
CASSTGIGAYEQYF
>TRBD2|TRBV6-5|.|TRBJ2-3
TGTGCCAGCAGTTACTCTGAGCGGGAGTGGGGGGATACGCAGTATTTT
CASSYSEREWGDTQYF
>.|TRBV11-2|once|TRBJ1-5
TGTGCCAGCGGCCCAGGGGCCGCTGGGCCCCAGCATTTT
CASGPGAAGPQHF
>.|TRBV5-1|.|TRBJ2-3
TGCGCCAGCAGCTTGGAGGTCCGCACAGATACGCAGTATTTT
CASSLEVRTDTQYF
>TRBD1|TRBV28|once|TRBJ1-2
TGTGCCAGCAGCCCGACTTCCGGGACAGTGCGGGTCGATGGCTACACCTTC
CASSPTSGTVRVDGYTF
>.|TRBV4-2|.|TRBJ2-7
TGTGCCAGCAGCTTGTCCGCCGGGGGCGTCTACGAGCAGTACTTC
CASSLSAGGVYEQYF
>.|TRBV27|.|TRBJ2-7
TGTGCCAGCAGTTGGGCCTACGAGCAGTACTTC
CASSWAYEQYF
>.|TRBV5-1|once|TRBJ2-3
TGCGCCAGCAACAATTTTCAGGGGACAGATACGCAGTATTTT
CASNNFQGTDTQYF
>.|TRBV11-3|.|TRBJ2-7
TGTGCCAGCAGCTTAGGGCAAACCTACGAGCAGTACTTC
CASSLGQTYEQYF
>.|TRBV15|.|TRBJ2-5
TGTGCCACCAGCAGACAGCCAGGGGACAACCAAGAGACCCAGTACTTC
CATSRQPGDNQETQYF
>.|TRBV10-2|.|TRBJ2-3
TGCGCCAGCAGTAGTCGAACTAGCACAGATACGCAGTATTTT
CASSSRTSTDTQYF
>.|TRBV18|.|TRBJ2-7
TGTGCCAGCTCACCACCGATCCGAACCTCCTACGAGCAGTACTTC
CASSPPIRTSYEQYF
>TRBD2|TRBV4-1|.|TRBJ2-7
TGCGCCAGCAGCCCCGGGACTAGCGGGAGGATCCTTAATCGGGAGCAGTACTTC
CASSPGTSGRILNREQYF
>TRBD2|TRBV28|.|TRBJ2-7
TGTTCCGTTAGCGGGAGGGCGTACGAGCAGTACTTC
CSVSGRAYEQYF
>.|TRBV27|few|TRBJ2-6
TGTGCCAGCAGCTTAATAGGGGGCTCTGGGGCCAACGTCCTGACTTTC
CASSLIGGSGANVLTF
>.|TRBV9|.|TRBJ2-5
TGTGCCAGCAGCTTCGGAGGACGGGGGAGGATGCAAGAGACCCAGTACTTC
CASSFGGRGRMQETQYF
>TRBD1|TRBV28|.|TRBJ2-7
TGTGCCAGCCTACGGGACAGCTCCTACGAGCAGTACTTC
CASLRDSSYEQYF
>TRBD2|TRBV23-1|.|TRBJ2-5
TGCGCCAGCAGTCAATCGGGGAGCGGGAGGGCCGTAGAGACCCAGTACTTC
CASSQSGSGRAVETQYF
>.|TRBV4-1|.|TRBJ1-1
TGCGCCAGCAGCCCTTGGGACTCGGGGACTGAAGCTTTCTTT
CASSPWDSGTEAFF
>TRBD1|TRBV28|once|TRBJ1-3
TGTGCCAGCAGTCTGACAGGGTCGGGAAACACCATATATTTT
CASSLTGSGNTIYF
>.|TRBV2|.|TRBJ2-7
TGTGCCAGCAGTGAGGAAGGACGTCCCTACGAGCAGTACTTC
CASSEEGRPYEQYF
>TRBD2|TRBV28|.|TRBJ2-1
TGTGCCAGCAGTCCGGGGACTAGCCTCCAGTTCTTC
CASSPGTSLQFF
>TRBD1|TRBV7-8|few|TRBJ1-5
TGTGCCAGCAGCTTCCGGGACAGGGGAAGAGGCAATCAGCCCCAGCATTTT
CASSFRDRGRGNQPQHF
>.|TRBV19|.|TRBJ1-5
TGTGCCAGTAGTTTTTTTCAGGGGACCAATCAGCCCCAGCATTTT
CASSFFQGTNQPQHF
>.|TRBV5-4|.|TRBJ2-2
TGTGCCAGCAGCTTAGGTGAGGCCAGCGGGGAGCTGTTTTTT
CASSLGEASGELFF
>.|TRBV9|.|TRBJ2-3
TGTGCCAGCAGCCCGGACGGTAGCACAGATACGCAGTATTTT
CASSPDGSTDTQYF
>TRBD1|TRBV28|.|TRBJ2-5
TGTGCCAGCAGTTCCGGGACAGGGGTTCGGGGGGAGACCCAGTACTTC
CASSSGTGVRGETQYF
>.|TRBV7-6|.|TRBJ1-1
TGTGCCAGCAGCTTAACAGGGCTGAACACTGAAGCTTTCTTT
CASSLTGLNTEAFF
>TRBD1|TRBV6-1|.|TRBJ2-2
TGTGCCAGCAGCGGGACAGGGTTGAACACCGGGGAGCTGTTTTTT
CASSGTGLNTGELFF
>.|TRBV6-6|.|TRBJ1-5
TGTGCCAGCAGTCCAAGGACACGTCAGCCCCAGCATTTT
CASSPRTRQPQHF